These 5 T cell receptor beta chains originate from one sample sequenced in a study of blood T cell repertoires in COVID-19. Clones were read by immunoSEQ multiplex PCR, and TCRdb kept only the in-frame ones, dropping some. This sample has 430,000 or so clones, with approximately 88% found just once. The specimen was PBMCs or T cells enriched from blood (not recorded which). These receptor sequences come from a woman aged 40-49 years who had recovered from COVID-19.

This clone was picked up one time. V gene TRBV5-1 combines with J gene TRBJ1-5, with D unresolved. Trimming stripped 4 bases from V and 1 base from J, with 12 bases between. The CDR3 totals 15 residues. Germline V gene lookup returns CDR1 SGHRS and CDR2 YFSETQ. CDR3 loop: CASSISDGSNQPQHF. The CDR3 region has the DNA TGCGCCAGCAGCATCTCAGACGGGAGCAATCAGCCCCAGCATTTT.

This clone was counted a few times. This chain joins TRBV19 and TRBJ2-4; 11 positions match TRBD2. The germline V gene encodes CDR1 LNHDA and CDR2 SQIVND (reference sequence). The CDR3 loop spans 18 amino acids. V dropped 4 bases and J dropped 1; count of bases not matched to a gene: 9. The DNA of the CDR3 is TGTGCCAGTAGTAAACTAGCGGGAGCCCGACCGGCCAAAAACATTCAGTACTTC. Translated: CASSKLAGARPAKNIQYF.

CDR3 DNA sequence: TGTGCCAGTAGTACAGTGGCTAGCACAGATACGCAGTATTTT. Encoded protein: CASSTVASTDTQYF. The V call is TRBV19, the J call TRBJ2-3; no definite D call. The CDR3 runs 14 residues. Germline CDR1 reads LNHDA; CDR2 reads SQIVND (reference sequence). V lost 4 bases and J lost 0, with 8 bases in between.

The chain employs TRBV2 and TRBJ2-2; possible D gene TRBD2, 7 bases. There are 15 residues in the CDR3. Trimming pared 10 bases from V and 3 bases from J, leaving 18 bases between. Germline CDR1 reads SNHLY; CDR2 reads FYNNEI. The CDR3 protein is CATYRGAEHTGELFF. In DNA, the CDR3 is TGTGCCACCTACCGGGGGGCCGAACACACCGGGGAGCTGTTTTTT.

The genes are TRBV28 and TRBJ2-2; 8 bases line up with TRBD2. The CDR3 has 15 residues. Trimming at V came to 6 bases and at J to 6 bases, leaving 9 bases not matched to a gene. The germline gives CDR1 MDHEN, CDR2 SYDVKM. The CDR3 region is CASSSGTRGAGELFF. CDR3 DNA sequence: TGTGCCAGCAGCTCCGGGACTAGGGGGGCCGGGGAGCTGTTTTTT.